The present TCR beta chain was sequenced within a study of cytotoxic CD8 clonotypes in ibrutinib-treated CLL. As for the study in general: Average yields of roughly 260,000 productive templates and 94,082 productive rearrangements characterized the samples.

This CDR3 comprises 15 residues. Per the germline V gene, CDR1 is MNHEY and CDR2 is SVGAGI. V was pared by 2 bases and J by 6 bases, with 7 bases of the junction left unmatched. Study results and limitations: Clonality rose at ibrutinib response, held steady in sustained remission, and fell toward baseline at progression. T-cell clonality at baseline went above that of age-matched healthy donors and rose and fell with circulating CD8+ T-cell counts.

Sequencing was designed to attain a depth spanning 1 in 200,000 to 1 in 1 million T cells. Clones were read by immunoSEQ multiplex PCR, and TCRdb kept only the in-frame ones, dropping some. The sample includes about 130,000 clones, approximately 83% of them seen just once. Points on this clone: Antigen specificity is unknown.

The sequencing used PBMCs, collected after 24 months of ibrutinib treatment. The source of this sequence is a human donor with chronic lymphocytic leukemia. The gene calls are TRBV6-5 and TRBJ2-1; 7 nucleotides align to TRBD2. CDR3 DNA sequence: TGTGCCAGCAGTTACCAAAGCGGGGCGGGCAATGAGCAGTTCTTC. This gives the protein CASSYQSGAGNEQFF.